This T cell receptor beta chain was recorded in a study of T cell responses to AZD1222 COVID-19 vaccine (dated by TCRdb to the early 2020s). Regarding the complete study: AZD1222 recipients given second doses at about 4 weeks or at about 12 weeks were pooled, since spike-specific TCR depth and breadth were not found to differ between the two schedules. TCR sequencing was performed for about 240 trial participants, of whom 200 to 220 were given two doses of AZD1222 and 26 were given two doses of MenACWY control vaccine. Trial participants were enrolled by age into 18-55, 56-69 and 70-plus year subgroups, with 148, 28 and 57 TCR-sequenced participants respectively. Study-level results and caveats: Only five or six AZD1222 recipients were SARS-CoV-2 seropositive at baseline, limiting conclusions about previously exposed vaccinees. In the small 56-69-year group, the increase in depth fell short of significance, most likely because of low power. Reportedly, close to half of the unique spike-specific TCRs recognized epitopes lying outside the regions that are mutated in the B.1.351 and B.1.1.7 variants. Vaccine-associated CD4 TCRs spanned the whole spike protein, with dominant responses in regions 160-218 and 743-854. Most participants were white British and females outnumbered males, and the authors suggested that clonal diversity may have been underestimated. Because no samples from the day 14 peak response were available, repertoires could be characterized only after the peak T cell response. After two AZD1222 doses, both the breadth and the depth of spike-specific TCRs were significantly higher than at day 0 and than in MenACWY recipients.

This specimen's time point label, interpreted: baseline before first vaccination. Vaccinee samples came from UK trials COV001 and COV002, including a single-blind randomized controlled phase 2/3 trial of AZD1222 (ChAdOx1 nCoV-19) in healthy adults. For TCRbeta chain sequencing, PBMC samples from trial participants were taken at day 0 and at day 28 after the second dose. Details on this clone: Its antigen remains undetermined. Base qualities are not recorded, but no much larger clone differs from it by a single base.

From its cysteine to its phenylalanine, the CDR3 spans 16 amino acids. Only the CDR3 region is kept as DNA, spanning 48 bases read in frame from base 1. CDR1 and CDR2 were assigned from the germline V gene as SGHTA and FQGTGA. The trim is 2 bases for V and 7 bases for J, with a gap of 18 bases between the germline ends. The CDR3 regions of human TCRbeta chains were analyzed by immunosequencing. Processing in the source paper ran as follows. TCRs in the repertoires were compared against a reference library of SARS-CoV-2-specific TCRs that had been generated with the MIRA antigen-specificity platform. Breadth meant the fraction of unique TCRs that were SARS-CoV-2-associated, whereas depth meant the fraction of total T cells that were SARS-CoV-2-associated. Each spike-specific TCR was assigned to its reactive spike region and to a CD4 or CD8 class using the MIRA data. Log10-transformed breadth and depth values were compared by one-way ANOVA with Sidak's multiple comparisons tests. Not all clones reach the TCRdb copy of this immuneACCESS table, which keeps in-frame sequences only. Checked studies attribute under half of the gap to unresolved V genes and leave the rest unexplained. D and trimming come from the DNA, and the V and J calls and clone size come from that table. The sample yields 150,000 to 200,000 clones; roughly 92% were counted once. In total, the top ten clones hold around 1.7% of the sample.

The sample consisted of peripheral blood, taken on day 0 of AZD1222 vaccination. This receptor chain uses TRBV7-3 and TRBJ2-1; the D region possibly corresponds to TRBD2 (6 bases align). This receptor was identified in an adult in good health. The nucleotide sequence is given as TGTGCCAGCAGCTTATCTCCCGGGGGACGATCGAATGAGCAGTTCTTC. It encodes CASSLSPGGRSNEQFF.